These 10 T cell receptor beta chains came from one sample sequenced in a study of T cell changes during pregnancy in multiple sclerosis. Libraries were prepared by immunoSEQ multiplex PCR; TCRdb keeps only in-frame clonotypes and omits some of them. The sample holds roughly 93,000 clones, roughly 92% seen once. The starting material was peripheral blood, obtained after pregnancy. Every receptor here comes from a female donor with multiple sclerosis, enrolled in a pregnancy study.

The gene calls are TRBV5-8 and TRBJ2-2; the match to TRBD2 covers 11 bases. The CDR3 is made up of 15 amino acids. J was trimmed by 8 bases and V by 4 bases; bases with no gene match: 7. Germline-derived CDR1 and CDR2 are SGHTS and YDEGEE. CDR3 nucleotides: TGTGCCAGCAGCACCGGGACTAGCGGATCTGGGGAGCTGTTTTTT. Amino acids: CASSTGTSGSGELFF.

The chain joins TRBV11-2 to TRBJ2-2, with a possible D match to TRBD2 (5 bases). Germline V gene sequence: CDR1 SGHAT, CDR2 FQNNGV. The V end lost 5 bases, the J end lost 8 bases, and 15 bases lay between the germline ends. There are 14 residues in the CDR3. The CDR3 spells CASSQTGFRGELFF. The CDR3 DNA follows: TGTGCCAGCAGCCAAACGGGGTTTAGGGGGGAGCTGTTTTTT.

The chain is built from TRBV4-1 and TRBJ1-6; D might be TRBD1 (6 bases). Germline V gene sequence: CDR1 MGHRA, CDR2 YSYEKL. This CDR3 spans 15 amino acids. Trimming removed 0 bases at V and 9 bases at J, with 12 bases between. In DNA form, the CDR3 reads TGCGCCAGCAGCCAAGAGGGGGCTTTTAGTTCACCCCTCCACTTT. This encodes CASSQEGAFSSPLHF.

The chain has TRBV18 and TRBJ1-2, with 7 bases fitting TRBD1. Per the germline V gene, CDR1 is KGHSH and CDR2 is LQKENI. The V and J ends lost 3 bases and 3 bases, in that order; junction bases with no gene match: 10. The CDR3 is 16 amino acids. CDR3 in amino acids: CASSPQGEPGDYGYTF. CDR3 DNA: TGTGCCAGCTCACCCCAGGGGGAACCTGGCGACTATGGCTACACCTTC. Filled out from reference TRBV18 and TRBJ1-2, the complete variable domain reads NAGVMQNPRHLVRRRGQEARLRCSPMKGHSHVYWYRQLPEEGLKFMVYLQKENIIDESGMPKERFSAEFPKEGPSILRIQQVVRGDSAAYFCASSPQGEPGDYGYTFGSGTRLTVV.

The V call is TRBV7-6, the J call TRBJ2-7, with 10 positions matching TRBD1. CDR1 SGHVS and CDR2 FNYEAQ come from the germline V gene. After removal of 5 bases from V and 4 bases from J, the junction contained 2 bases not matched to a gene. The CDR3 is 13 amino acids. The CDR3 coding sequence is TGTGCCAGCAGCCGGGACAGGGGTTACGAGCAGTACTTC. Amino acids: CASSRDRGYEQYF.

The rearrangement uses TRBV9 and TRBJ2-7; weak D call: TRBD2 (5 bases). The V and J ends lost 2 bases and 2 bases respectively, with 8 bases between them. The CDR3 is made up of 13 amino acids. Germline V gives CDR1 SGDLS, CDR2 YYNGEE. CDR3 residues: CASSVAGPYEQYF. DNA for the CDR3: TGTGCCAGCAGCGTCGCGGGCCCCTACGAGCAGTACTTC.

This CDR3 is CASSIAMGQPQHF. The CDR3 DNA sequence: TGTGCCAGCAGCATAGCCATGGGTCAGCCCCAGCATTTT. The rearrangement joins TRBV5-5 to TRBJ1-5; D remains unclear. V shed 4 bases and J shed 6 bases, with 11 bases lying between them. The CDR3 consists of 13 residues. CDR1 and CDR2 from the germline V gene are SGHKS and YYEKEE (reference sequence).

The chain links TRBV5-3 to TRBJ2-3, with D perhaps matching TRBD1 (5 bases). TRBV5-3 is treated as an ORF (open reading frame) with a function not yet certain. This CDR3 has 14 residues. V was cut by 4 bases and J by 0 bases, with 9 bases left in between. CDR3 in amino acids: CARSDRFSTDTQYF. CDR3 nucleotide sequence: TGTGCCAGAAGCGACAGATTCAGCACAGATACGCAGTATTTT.

This chain links TRBV5-5 with TRBJ1-2, with 9 bases lining up with TRBD1. Per germline, CDR1 SGHKS and CDR2 YYEKEE (reference sequence). J lost 7 bases, V lost 4 bases, and 11 bases had no gene match. The CDR3 extends over 15 amino acids. The CDR3 DNA reads TGTGCCAGCAGCCCCGGCGGACAGGGGAGGGGTGGCTACACCTTC. It codes for CASSPGGQGRGGYTF.

The rearrangement joins TRBV25-1 to TRBJ2-7, with 11 bases matching TRBD2. Trimming cost V 5 bases and J 10 bases; bases outside gene matches: 7. CDR3 length: 13 residues. Per the germline V gene, CDR1 is MGHDK and CDR2 is SYGVNS. DNA of the CDR3: TGTGCCAGCAGTTACTTAGCGGGAGGGCCACAGTACTTC. Translating it yields CASSYLAGGPQYF.